These 22 T cell receptor beta chains came from one sample sequenced in a study of cytomegalovirus exposure and HLA in healthy donors. It was with 60 Vbeta and 13 Jbeta primers that the PCR ran. The repertoire was sequenced with immunoSEQ multiplex PCR; TCRdb's copy has only in-frame clones and lacks some. The table records 140,000 to 150,000 clones, about 75% of them present only once. The sample consisted of PBMCs. The receptors originated from a man aged 30 to 39 in good health and CMV-seronegative.

The chain combines TRBV5-8 with TRBJ1-5, with 7 bases that match TRBD1. J gave up 5 bases and V 1 base, and 6 bases lay outside the gene matches. The CDR3 is 15 amino acids. Germline CDR1 is SGHTS and CDR2 is YDEGEE. The CDR3 DNA is TGTGCCAGCAGCTTGTTGGCAGGGGGATATCAGCCCCAGCATTTT. Encoded protein: CASSLLAGGYQPQHF.

This chain connects TRBV9 to TRBJ2-2; 7 nucleotides line up with TRBD2. With V trimmed by 3 bases and J by 5 bases, 7 bases remained unmatched. This CDR3 spans 15 amino acids. Germline values: CDR1 SGDLS, CDR2 YYNGEE. The DNA of the CDR3 is TGTGCCAGCAGCGGGGGGGGTGCGAGGACCGGGGAGCTGTTTTTT. Protein product: CASSGGGARTGELFF.

The chain combines TRBV19 with TRBJ1-6; D is ambiguous. Trimming left V 6 bases short and J 1 base short, with 10 bases between. Germline loops: CDR1 LNHDA, CDR2 SQIVND (reference sequence). The CDR3 is 15 residues long. The CDR3 DNA follows: TGTGCCAGTAGGATGCAGGAATCCTATAATTCACCCCTCCACTTT. It yields the protein CASRMQESYNSPLHF. The full variable domain, in which reference TRBV19 and TRBJ1-6 provide the parts outside the CDR3, is DGGITQSPKYLFRKEGQNVTLSCEQNLNHDAMYWYRQDPGQGLRLIYYSQIVNDFQKGDIAEGYSVSREKKESFPLTVTSAQKNPTAFYLCASRMQESYNSPLHFGNGTRLTVT.

The chain uses TRBV5-5 and TRBJ1-1; D not resolved. The CDR3 totals 16 residues. The V end lost 3 bases, the J end lost 0 bases, and 15 bases lay between the germline ends. Per the germline V gene, CDR1 is SGHKS and CDR2 is YYEKEE (reference sequence). In nucleotides, the CDR3 is TGTGCCAGCAGCTGGACGTCGGGAAGCCTGAACACTGAAGCTTTCTTT. Encoded protein: CASSWTSGSLNTEAFF. Filled out from reference TRBV5-5 and TRBJ1-1, the complete variable domain reads DAGVTQSPTHLIKTRGQQVTLRCSPISGHKSVSWYQQVLGQGPQFIFQYYEKEERGRGNFPDRFSARQFPNYSSELNVNALLLGDSALYLCASSWTSGSLNTEAFFGQGTRLTVV.

CDR3 region: CASSITGTSGRLSYEQYF. Written as DNA, the CDR3 is TGCGCCAGCAGCATAACCGGGACTAGCGGGAGACTATCCTACGAGCAGTACTTC. The chain combines TRBV5-1 with TRBJ2-7, with 14 positions matching TRBD2. The ends lost 4 bases at V and 1 base at J; junction bases unmatched: 10. This CDR3 has 18 residues. CDR1 is SGHRS and CDR2 is YFSETQ in the germline V gene.

The chain links TRBV28 to TRBJ2-7; 11 positions agree with TRBD2. V lost 4 bases to trimming and J lost 7 bases; unmatched junction nucleotides: 3. Per germline, CDR1 MDHEN and CDR2 SYDVKM. The CDR3 contains 13 residues. This chain's CDR3 is CASSSRLAGEQYF. CDR3 DNA sequence: TGTGCCAGCAGTTCCAGACTAGCGGGAGAGCAGTACTTC. Together with reference TRBV28 and TRBJ2-7, the CDR3 gives the full variable domain: DVKVTQSSRYLVKRTGEKVFLECVQDMDHENMFWYRQDPGLGLRLIYFSYDVKMKEKGDIPEGYSVSREKKERFSLILESASTNQTSMYLCASSSRLAGEQYFGPGTRLTVT.

A single count supports this clone. An end of the junction does not agree with germline; a read error may underlie this. The chain joins TRBV28 to TRBJ2-7; 7 bases are a match to TRBD1. The CDR3 runs to 12 residues. Germline V CDR1 and CDR2: MDHEN, SYDVKM. CDR3 sequence: CASSFWTGRKDF. As DNA, the CDR3 is TGTGCCAGCAGTTTCTGGACAGGCCGTAAAGACTTC.

The CDR3 reads CASSSAGTTGQPQHF. CDR3 sequence (DNA): TGTGCCAGCAGTAGCGCGGGGACTACGGGTCAGCCCCAGCATTTT. The chain links TRBV28 to TRBJ1-5; D might be TRBD1 (5 bases). CDR1 and CDR2 from the germline V gene are MDHEN and SYDVKM. The CDR3 is 15 amino acids. V was cut by 5 bases and J by 6 bases, with 17 bases left in between.

The chain is built from TRBV5-1 and TRBJ1-2; the match to TRBD1 covers 9 bases. CDR1 is SGHRS and CDR2 is YFSETQ in the germline V gene. With 3 bases clipped from V and 5 bases from J, the junction kept 8 bases outside the gene matches. The CDR3 sequence is 15 residues long. The DNA for the CDR3 is TGCGCCAGCAGCTCCCGACAGGGGGAGAAGTATGGCTACACCTTC. Residues: CASSSRQGEKYGYTF.

The chain carries TRBV5-5 and TRBJ2-2, with a tentative D call TRBD1 (6 bases). The length of the CDR3 is 16 residues. V lost 4 bases to trimming and J lost 1 base, with 14 bases between them. Germline V gene lookup returns CDR1 SGHKS and CDR2 YYEKEE (reference sequence). CDR3: CASSPFRGQNTGELFF. The CDR3 DNA reads TGTGCCAGCAGCCCGTTCAGGGGTCAGAACACCGGGGAGCTGTTTTTT. The full variable domain, rest sourced from reference TRBV5-5 and TRBJ2-2, is DAGVTQSPTHLIKTRGQQVTLRCSPISGHKSVSWYQQVLGQGPQFIFQYYEKEERGRGNFPDRFSARQFPNYSSELNVNALLLGDSALYLCASSPFRGQNTGELFFGEGSRLTVL.

The genes are TRBV5-1 and TRBJ2-7; D is perhaps TRBD1 (6 bases). CDR3 length equals 15 residues. Trimming took off 1 base at V and 0 bases at J, with 11 bases between the two ends. Germline V CDR1 and CDR2: SGHRS, YFSETQ. This CDR3 is CASSLIGGASYEQYF. The CDR3 region has the DNA TGCGCCAGCAGCTTGATTGGGGGCGCCTCCTACGAGCAGTACTTC.

There are a few counts of this clone. This sequence joins TRBV9 and TRBJ1-2; 7 nucleotides align to TRBD1. CDR1 is SGDLS and CDR2 is YYNGEE in the germline V gene. The CDR3 sequence is 12 residues long. The ends lost 3 bases at V and 8 bases at J; junction bases unmatched: 4. The CDR3 protein is CASSDRGRGYTF. In DNA form, the CDR3 reads TGTGCCAGCAGCGATAGGGGGCGGGGCTACACCTTC.

The chain couples TRBV5-6 to TRBJ1-1, with unresolved D. CDR1 SGHDT and CDR2 YYEEEE come from the germline V gene. Between the trimmed V and J ends, which lost 2 bases and 5 bases, there was a span of 4 bases. CDR3 length: 11 amino acids. The CDR3 loop reads CASSFITEAFF. The CDR3 nucleotides read TGTGCCAGCAGCTTTATAACTGAAGCTTTCTTT.

The chain combines TRBV11-1 with TRBJ2-5; D might be TRBD1 (6 bases). From germline, CDR1 is SGHAT and CDR2 FQDESV (reference sequence). The CDR3 covers 14 residues. The ends were cut back, 1 base at V and 7 bases at J, with 13 bases in the middle. CDR3 residues: CASSLGTGRRTQYF. The CDR3 DNA sequence: TGTGCCAGCAGCTTAGGAACAGGGCGTCGGACCCAGTACTTC.

This chain connects TRBV6-6 to TRBJ1-5, with no clear D. The CDR3 loop spans 12 amino acids. V lost 5 bases to trimming and J lost 5 bases, with 7 bases between them. Germline V gene sequence: CDR1 MNHNY, CDR2 SVGAGI (reference sequence). DNA for the CDR3: TGTGCCAGCAGTCCTTCCCATCAGCCCCAGCATTTT. It is translated as CASSPSHQPQHF.

The gene calls are TRBV29-1 and TRBJ2-3, with D perhaps matching TRBD2 (5 bases). V was cut by 3 bases and J by 4 bases, with 11 bases left in between. The CDR3 contains 13 residues. The V gene's germline CDR1 is SQVTM and CDR2 ANQGSEA. The CDR3 spells CSVDEGVPDTQYF. Here the CDR3 DNA reads TGCAGCGTTGATGAGGGAGTACCAGATACGCAGTATTTT.

The chain recombines TRBV5-1 with TRBJ2-1, with TRBD2 as a possible D gene (6 bases). V was pared by 6 bases and J by 10 bases, with 17 bases between. The CDR3 runs to 13 residues. Germline V gene lookup returns CDR1 SGHRS and CDR2 YFSETQ. The CDR3 region has the DNA TGCGCCAGCACCCTTGGAGGGTCAGTGGAGCAGTTCTTC. Translated, it gives CASTLGGSVEQFF.

The chain uses TRBV19 and TRBJ2-4; 9 bases fit TRBD1. Germline V gene sequence: CDR1 LNHDA, CDR2 SQIVND (reference sequence). V was clipped by 6 bases and J by 0 bases; unmatched bases: 3. The CDR3 extends over 15 amino acids. DNA of the CDR3: TGTGCCAGTAGGATGACAGGGGGAGCCAAAAACATTCAGTACTTC. Translation gives CASRMTGGAKNIQYF.

This clone was observed once. V gene TRBV27 combines with J gene TRBJ2-1; D is ambiguous. Germline V lookup: CDR1 MNHEY, CDR2 SMNVEV (reference sequence). V was trimmed by 4 bases and J by 2 bases, leaving 12 bases between them. The CDR3 length is 15 residues. The CDR3 bases are TGTGCCAGCAGTTACCTTGATTCTACCTACAATGAGCAGTTCTTC. Translation: CASSYLDSTYNEQFF.

This chain uses TRBV15 with TRBJ2-7; tentative D call: TRBD2 (5 bases). V was pared by 3 bases and J by 6 bases, with 12 bases between. The CDR3 spans 13 residues. CDR1 is LNHNV and CDR2 is YYDKDF in the germline V gene (reference sequence). This CDR3 reads CATSSSGRGEQYF. In DNA form, the CDR3 reads TGTGCCACCAGCAGTTCAGGTCGGGGCGAGCAGTACTTC.

In its sample, this clone was seen once. This chain joins TRBV27 and TRBJ1-2; D is perhaps TRBD1 (5 bases). With 6 bases removed from V and 0 bases from J, the gap between germline ends came to 14 bases. The CDR3 spans 15 residues. Germline V gene data show CDR1 as MNHEY and CDR2 as SMNVEV (reference sequence). CDR3 protein: CASRSWAGANYGYTF. CDR3 coding DNA: TGTGCCAGCAGATCATGGGCGGGGGCTAACTATGGCTACACCTTC.

This chain links TRBV30 with TRBJ2-1; 10 positions agree with TRBD2. The germline CDR1 and CDR2 sequences are GTSNPN and SVGIG (reference sequence). CDR3 length: 16 residues. J lost 0 bases, V lost 2 bases, and 4 bases had no gene match. As DNA, the CDR3 is TGTGCCTGGAGTTCCAGACTAGCGGGCTCCTACAATGAGCAGTTCTTC. It yields the protein CAWSSRLAGSYNEQFF.